The 5 T cell receptor beta chains presented below share a single source sample, sequenced in a study of long-term antiretroviral therapy in people with HIV. Runs used v3.0 of the immunoSEQ assay and were done at survey level. Profiled with immunoSEQ multiplex PCR; TCRdb holds only in-frame clones, not every one. This sample has tens of thousands of clones; around 84% occur once, and the top ten carry roughly 3%. Sample: unsorted PBMCs, taken 0.8 years after starting antiretroviral therapy. The receptor source for this set is a woman aged 18-35 years with HIV.

The rearrangement links TRBV12-5 to TRBJ1-1; D may be TRBD1 (6 bases). CDR3 size: 14 residues. The V and J ends lost 1 base and 2 bases respectively, with 8 bases between them. Germline V gene sequence: CDR1 LGHNT, CDR2 FRNRAP. The CDR3: CASGLGDTNTEAFF. CDR3 bases: TGTGCTAGTGGTTTGGGGGACACCAACACTGAAGCTTTCTTT.

The chain carries TRBV6-6 and TRBJ1-2; TRBD1 matches 8 bases. J gave up 7 bases and V 2 bases, and 6 bases lay outside the gene matches. CDR3 length equals 14 residues. Germline V gene lookup returns CDR1 MNHNY and CDR2 SVGAGI (reference sequence). This CDR3 reads CASSYDYDRGGYTF. CDR3 nucleotides: TGTGCCAGCAGTTACGACTACGACAGGGGTGGCTACACCTTC.

The genes are TRBV5-1 and TRBJ1-2; possibly TRBD1 for D (6 bases). Germline V gives CDR1 SGHRS, CDR2 YFSETQ. CDR3 length equals 14 residues. V lost 1 base, J lost 5 bases, and 12 bases lay in between. CDR3 coding DNA: TGCGCCAGCAGCTTGTCAGGGGTCGGGTATGGCTACACCTTC. It codes for CASSLSGVGYGYTF.

This chain links TRBV14 with TRBJ1-2; no clear D. With 2 bases removed from V and 2 bases from J, the gap between germline ends came to 15 bases. The length of the CDR3 is 16 residues. The germline V gene has CDR1 SGHDN and CDR2 FVKESK. CDR3: CASSQSPSRSNYGYTF. Written as DNA, the CDR3 is TGTGCCAGCAGCCAATCCCCGTCCCGCTCCAACTATGGCTACACCTTC.

V gene TRBV5-4 combines with J gene TRBJ2-2; 7 bases match TRBD2. The trim removed 0 bases at V and 2 bases at J, leaving 7 bases unmatched. The CDR3 is made up of 17 amino acids. Germline V gene sequence: CDR1 SGHNT, CDR2 YYREEE (reference sequence). CDR3 protein: CASSLAGLAVNTGELFF. Written as DNA, the CDR3 is TGTGCCAGCAGCTTGGCCGGGCTAGCGGTTAACACCGGGGAGCTGTTTTTT.